A single sample is the source of the 10 T cell receptor beta chains below, sequenced in a study of blood T cell repertoires in COVID-19. Assay used: immunoSEQ multiplex PCR; TCRdb lists only in-frame clones, some missing. Here the sample spans a few hundred thousand clones, around 87% being singletons. The sequencing input was PBMCs or T cells enriched from blood (not recorded which). The receptors come from a man between 18 and 29 years old who had recovered from COVID-19.

This chain links TRBV6-5 with TRBJ1-5; D remains ambiguous. The germline V gene has CDR1 MNHEY and CDR2 SVGAGI. Trimming left V 3 bases short and J 4 bases short, with 7 bases between. This CDR3 has 13 residues. DNA for the CDR3: TGTGCCAGCAGTTATACAGAGAATCAGCCCCAGCATTTT. Protein: CASSYTENQPQHF.

The CDR3 loop is CASSQEWANTEAFF. The CDR3, as DNA: TGCGCCAGCAGCCAAGAATGGGCGAACACTGAAGCTTTCTTT. The chain links TRBV4-1 to TRBJ1-1; D not certain. Germline CDR1 reads MGHRA; CDR2 reads YSYEKL. Deletions cut 0 bases from V and 1 base from J, with 6 bases between. The CDR3 consists of 14 residues.

The chain has TRBV3-1 (or the pseudogene TRBV3-2) and TRBJ1-1; D is unresolved. Trimming stripped 6 bases from V and 4 bases from J, with 9 bases between. The germline V gene encodes CDR1 LGHDT and CDR2 YNNKEL (reference sequence). The CDR3 extends over 12 amino acids. CDR3 region: CASREAGTEAFF. CDR3 nucleotides: TGTGCCAGCAGGGAAGCGGGCACTGAAGCTTTCTTT.

The chain has TRBV6-5 and TRBJ2-5, with D tentatively TRBD2 (6 bases). Per the germline V gene, CDR1 is MNHEY and CDR2 is SVGAGI. The CDR3 covers 14 residues. Trimming pared 7 bases from V and 5 bases from J, leaving 17 bases between. CDR3 amino acids: CASTALGGSETQYF. The CDR3 DNA sequence: TGTGCCAGCACCGCCTTGGGGGGTAGTGAGACCCAGTACTTC.

This rearrangement joins TRBV19 to TRBJ1-3; 7 nucleotides agree with TRBD1. Trimming removed 4 bases from V and 1 base from J; junction bases left unmatched: 7. The V gene's germline CDR1 is LNHDA and CDR2 SQIVND (reference sequence). The CDR3 length is 16 residues. DNA for the CDR3: TGTGCCAGTAGTACAACTCCAGGGGGATCTGGAAACACCATATATTTT. Protein sequence: CASSTTPGGSGNTIYF.

The CDR3 nucleotides are TGTGCCAGTAGTATCCTTCCCTCTAGCGGGAGTAGCAATGAGCAGTTCTTC. This translates into CASSILPSSGSSNEQFF. The gene calls are TRBV19 and TRBJ2-1; 10 nucleotides line up with TRBD2. Germline CDR1 reads LNHDA; CDR2 reads SQIVND (reference sequence). Trimming removed 3 bases from V and 6 bases from J; junction bases left unmatched: 11. This CDR3 is built from 17 residues.

This clone was detected only once. This chain joins TRBV3-1 (or the pseudogene TRBV3-2) and TRBJ2-5; D remains unclear. CDR1 and CDR2 from the germline V gene are LGHDT and YNNKEL (reference sequence). Trimming removed 1 base at V and 4 bases at J, with 4 bases between. The CDR3 length is 12 residues. CDR3 amino acids: CASSQVLETQYF. The CDR3 DNA is TGTGCCAGCAGCCAAGTCTTAGAGACCCAGTACTTC.

V gene TRBV28 combines with J gene TRBJ2-7, with D perhaps TRBD2 (6 bases). Trimming left V 6 bases short and J 6 bases short, with 15 bases between. This CDR3 spans 13 amino acids. Germline CDR1 MDHEN, CDR2 SYDVKM. This CDR3 reads CASSLGTPLEQYF. The CDR3 coding sequence is TGTGCCAGCAGCTTAGGGACTCCACTCGAGCAGTACTTC.

The chain uses TRBV19 and TRBJ2-4; weak D call: TRBD2 (5 bases). Germline V gene sequence: CDR1 LNHDA, CDR2 SQIVND (reference sequence). V was pared by 0 bases and J by 1 base, with 10 bases between. The CDR3 sequence is 16 residues long. The CDR3 region is CASSIDEGFAKNIQYF. The CDR3, as DNA: TGTGCCAGTAGTATAGACGAGGGCTTCGCCAAAAACATTCAGTACTTC.

The CDR3, as DNA: TGTGCCAGCAGCTTAGCCAGGGGGCCCACTGAAGCTTTCTTT. Translation gives CASSLARGPTEAFF. V gene TRBV11-2 combines with J gene TRBJ1-1; 8 nucleotides agree with TRBD1. Losses at the gene ends were 1 base for V and 4 bases for J; bases not matched to a gene: 2. The CDR3 extends over 14 amino acids. Germline V gene lookup returns CDR1 SGHAT and CDR2 FQNNGV.